This TCR beta chain is drawn from a study of neurological immune-mediated disorders. Many counts were recorded for this clonotype. Its antigen is still unknown. Each CDR3 protein is one row after TCRdb ran MiXCR on the 5' RACE reads. The table shows around 65,000 distinct CDR3 sequences, with over 5% occurring only once. Study results and limitations: The repertoires of 18 of 34 multiple sclerosis patients fell into one related-CDR3 cluster (a possible signature) under phylogenetic grouping.

The CDR3 is 14 residues long. Germline-derived CDR1 and CDR2 are DFQATT and SNEGSKA (reference sequence). Trimming cost V 2 bases and J 6 bases, with 11 bases left between them. This clonotype was obtained from a human donor with multiple sclerosis. The donor label of this sample is uncertain. The chain is built from TRBV20-1 and TRBJ1-6; D gene unclear. The specimen sequenced was PBMCs. CDR3 in DNA: TGCAGTGCTAGATTTGGGTTTCGTAATTCACCCCTCCACTTT. Translation gives CSARFGFRNSPLHF.